This T cell receptor beta chain was sequenced in a study of cytotoxic CD8 clonotypes in ibrutinib-treated CLL. With regard to this clone: What it recognizes is unknown.

Findings and limits, study-wide: Patients showed higher baseline clonality than age-matched healthy donors, and it tracked circulating CD8+ T-cell counts.

TCRdb's table, derived via immunoSEQ multiplex PCR, lists solely in-frame clones and lacks some. The repertoire consists of about 140,000 clones, with 80% occurring once and the leading ten covering less than 9%. This CDR3 is built from 13 residues. V shed 6 bases and J shed 7 bases, with 12 bases lying between them. CDR1 is MNHEY and CDR2 is SVGAGI in the germline V gene. The sequencing here drew on PBMCs, taken after 36 months of ibrutinib treatment. This clonotype was obtained from a human donor with chronic lymphocytic leukemia. The chain carries TRBV6-5 and TRBJ1-4, with D possibly being TRBD1 (6 bases). The CDR3 region is CASRPGVREKLFF. Written as DNA, the CDR3 is TGTGCCAGCAGGCCAGGGGTCCGTGAAAAACTGTTTTTT.